This entry lists 9 T cell receptor beta chains sequenced from one sample in a study of T cell repertoires in cytomegalovirus infection. TCRdb fed the reads into MiXCR, producing one record per CDR3 protein. The sample includes some 270,000 distinct CDR3 sequences, over 15% of them seen just once. Material: CD8+ T cells from PBMCs. All receptors derive from a human donor in good health (CMV status not recorded). Some clones in this sample may be carry-over from other donors' samples.

The V gene is TRBV12-3 or TRBV12-4, the J gene TRBJ1-2; D gene uncertain. Trimming pared 1 base from V and 5 bases from J, leaving 14 bases between. The CDR3 extends over 15 amino acids. The DNA of the CDR3 is TGTGCCAGCAGTTTAGGGTCCAGTTACCGATATGGCTACACCTTC. Amino acid sequence: CASSLGSSYRYGYTF.

The gene calls are TRBV19 and TRBJ1-2; D call uncertain. Germline-derived CDR1 and CDR2 are LNHDA and SQIVND (reference sequence). Deletions cut 6 bases from V and 7 bases from J, with 18 bases between. CDR3 length: 14 residues. The CDR3 here is CASSDGHSLGGYTF. The CDR3 DNA reads TGTGCCAGTAGCGACGGCCACAGTCTAGGTGGCTACACCTTC.

The CDR3 protein is CATSSRDGYEQYF. The DNA of the CDR3 is TGTGCCACCAGCAGCCGGGACGGCTACGAGCAGTACTTC. The chain recombines TRBV15 with TRBJ2-7; TRBD1 or TRBD2 may be the D gene (5 bases each). The V and J ends lost 3 bases and 3 bases respectively, with 9 bases between them. Germline-derived CDR1 and CDR2 are LNHNV and YYDKDF (reference sequence). This CDR3 region has 13 residues.

The genes are TRBV28 and TRBJ2-1; 7 nucleotides agree with TRBD2. Germline CDR1 MDHEN, CDR2 SYDVKM. The CDR3 spans 16 residues. Germline trimming cut 4 bases from V and 1 base from J; bases unmatched to any gene: 7. CDR3 sequence reads: CASSYRGGGSYNEQFF. The CDR3 DNA reads TGTGCCAGCAGTTACCGCGGGGGTGGATCCTACAATGAGCAGTTCTTC.

This clonotype has a handful of counts. The chain employs TRBV9 and TRBJ1-2, with D uncertain. The germline V and J ends were trimmed by 3 bases and 4 bases, with 7 bases remaining between them. CDR1 and CDR2 (germline): SGDLS, YYNGEE. The CDR3 is 12 amino acids. CDR3 DNA: TGTGCCAGCAGCGGTGGAACCTATGGCTACACCTTC. Translating it yields CASSGGTYGYTF. The entire variable domain, with the rest obtained from reference TRBV9 and TRBJ1-2, is as follows: DSGVTQTPKHLITATGQRVTLRCSPRSGDLSVYWYQQSLDQGLQFLIQYYNGEERAKGNILERFSAQQFPDLHSELNLSSLELGDSALYFCASSGGTYGYTFGSGTRLTVV.

The V gene is TRBV28, the J gene TRBJ2-7, with D maybe TRBD1 (6 bases). CDR3 length: 15 residues. Germline V gene lookup returns CDR1 MDHEN and CDR2 SYDVKM. V lost 7 bases to trimming and J lost 7 bases, with 23 bases between them. As DNA, the CDR3 is TGTGCCAGCACCCTCACAGGGCTGGGAGTGAATGAGCAGTACTTC. It is translated as CASTLTGLGVNEQYF.

This chain connects TRBV7-9 to TRBJ1-1, with TRBD1 identical over 8 bases. This CDR3 region has 16 residues. With 1 base clipped from V and 6 bases from J, the junction kept 10 bases outside the gene matches. Germline CDR1 SEHNR, CDR2 FQNEAQ (reference sequence). CDR3 amino acids: CASSLGTGTGQPEAFF. Here the CDR3 DNA reads TGTGCCAGCAGCTTAGGAACCGGGACAGGCCAACCTGAAGCTTTCTTT.

CDR3 protein: CASSYNRGTEAFF. The CDR3 coding sequence is TGTGCCAGCAGTTATAATAGGGGGACTGAAGCTTTCTTT. The gene calls are TRBV6-1 and TRBJ1-1; D is possibly TRBD1 (6 bases). The germline V gene has CDR1 MNHNS and CDR2 SASEGT. The ends were cut back, 5 bases at V and 5 bases at J, with 12 bases in the middle. This CDR3 has 13 residues.

The sample holds a few counts of this clonotype. The chain uses TRBV28 and TRBJ2-7, with D tentatively TRBD1 (6 bases). The V and J ends lost 6 bases and 3 bases respectively, with 12 bases between them. Germline CDR1 is MDHEN and CDR2 is SYDVKM. This CDR3 spans 13 amino acids. The CDR3 nucleotides read TGTGCCAGCAGGGACGCAGGGGTCTACGAGCAGTACTTC. Translation: CASRDAGVYEQYF.